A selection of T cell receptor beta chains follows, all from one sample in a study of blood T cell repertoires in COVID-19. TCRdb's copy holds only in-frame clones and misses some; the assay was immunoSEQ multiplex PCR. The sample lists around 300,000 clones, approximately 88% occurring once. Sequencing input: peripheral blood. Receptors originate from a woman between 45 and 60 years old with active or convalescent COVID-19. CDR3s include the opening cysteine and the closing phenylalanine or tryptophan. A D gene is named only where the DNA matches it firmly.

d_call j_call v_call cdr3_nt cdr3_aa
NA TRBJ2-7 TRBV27 TGTGCCAGCAGTTTATCCGCCGGGACTCCAAACTACGAGCAGTACTTC CASSLSAGTPNYEQYF
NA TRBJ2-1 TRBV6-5 TGTGCCAGCAGACAGGGCCATCCGGGTGAGCAGTTCTTC CASRQGHPGEQFF
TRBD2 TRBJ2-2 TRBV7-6 TGTGCCAGCAGCTTAGGAAGAGCGGGGGGGGAAACCGGGGAGCTGTTTTTT CASSLGRAGGETGELFF
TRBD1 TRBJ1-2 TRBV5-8 TGTGCCAGCAGCTTGGTAGGGACAGGGGGCGCATCCTATGGCTACACCTTC CASSLVGTGGASYGYTF
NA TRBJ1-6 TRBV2 TGTGCCATGACCCCGCAGGGTGGGATTTCACCCCTCCACTTT CAMTPQGGISPLHF
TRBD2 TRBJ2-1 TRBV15 TGTGCCACCAGCAGAGAACTAGCGGGGGTTTACAATGAGCAGTTCTTC CATSRELAGVYNEQFF
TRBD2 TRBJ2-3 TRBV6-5 TGTGCCAGCAGCAAGACTAGCGGCTACACAGATACGCAGTATTTT CASSKTSGYTDTQYF
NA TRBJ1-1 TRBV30 TGTGCCTGGAGTGGCAGGGGCGCGAGGAACACTGAAGCTTTCTTT CAWSGRGARNTEAFF
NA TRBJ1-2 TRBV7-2 TGTGCCAGCAGCTTAGGAATACAGGGTGGGAACTATGGCTACACCTTC CASSLGIQGGNYGYTF
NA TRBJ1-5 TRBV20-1 TGCAGTGCTAGTTATACTTTTGGCAATCAGCCCCAGCATTTT CSASYTFGNQPQHF
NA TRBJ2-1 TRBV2 TGTGCCAGCAGAGCAGGGGGCGGGAGCAATGAGCAGTTCTTC CASRAGGGSNEQFF